This T cell receptor beta chain was sequenced during a study of cytomegalovirus exposure and HLA in healthy donors. Whole-study context: From approximately 170 million T cells, an earlier analysis saw 120 million or so unique TCR beta sequences.

With 60 Vbeta and 13 Jbeta primers, the PCR was carried out. Measured with immunoSEQ multiplex PCR; TCRdb has only the in-frame clones, and not every one. This table has roughly 100,000 clones, 15% appearing once. With regard to this clone: Antigen unknown.

Findings and caveats of the study: A previous analysis found most TCR beta V segments productive roughly 87% or roughly 30% of the time. According to the study, roughly 160 TCR beta chains were cytomegalovirus-associated. What was likely a sequencing artifact was a cluster of highly shared sequence variants.

This CDR3 is 14 amino acids long. V lost 0 bases and J 4 bases, leaving 11 bases between the germline ends. CDR1 and CDR2 from the germline V gene are SGDLS and YYNGEE. The specimen sequenced was PBMCs. V gene TRBV9 combines with J gene TRBJ2-7; D might be TRBD1 (6 bases). The receptor was derived from a female donor in good health and CMV-seronegative. CDR3 protein: CASSVGVGGYEQYF. The DNA for the CDR3 is TGTGCCAGCAGCGTAGGTGTAGGGGGTTACGAGCAGTACTTC.